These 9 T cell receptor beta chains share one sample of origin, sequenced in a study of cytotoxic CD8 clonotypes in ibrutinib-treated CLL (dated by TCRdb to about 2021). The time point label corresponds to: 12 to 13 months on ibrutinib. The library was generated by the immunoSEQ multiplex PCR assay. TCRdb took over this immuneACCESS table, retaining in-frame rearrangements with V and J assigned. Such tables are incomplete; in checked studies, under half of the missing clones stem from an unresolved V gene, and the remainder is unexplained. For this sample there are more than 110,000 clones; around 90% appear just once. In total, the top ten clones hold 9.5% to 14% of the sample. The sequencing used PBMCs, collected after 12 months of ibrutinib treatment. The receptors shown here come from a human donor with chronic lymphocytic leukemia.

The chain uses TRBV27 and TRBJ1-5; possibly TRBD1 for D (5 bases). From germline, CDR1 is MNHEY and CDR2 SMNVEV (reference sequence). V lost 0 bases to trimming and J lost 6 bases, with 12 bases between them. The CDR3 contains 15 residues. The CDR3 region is CASSLSMGGSQPQHF. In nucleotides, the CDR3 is TGTGCCAGCAGTTTATCGATGGGGGGGAGTCAGCCCCAGCATTTT.

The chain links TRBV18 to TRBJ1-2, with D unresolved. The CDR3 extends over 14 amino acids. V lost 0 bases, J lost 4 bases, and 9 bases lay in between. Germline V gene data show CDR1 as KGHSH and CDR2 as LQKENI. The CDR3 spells CASSPPPAGYGYTF. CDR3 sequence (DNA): TGTGCCAGCTCACCACCGCCGGCAGGCTATGGCTACACCTTC.

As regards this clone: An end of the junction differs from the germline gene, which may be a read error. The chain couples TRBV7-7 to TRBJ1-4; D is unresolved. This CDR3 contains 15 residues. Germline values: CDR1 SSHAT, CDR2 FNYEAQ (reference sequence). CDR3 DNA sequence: TGTGCTAGCACCAAATCTGCGTCACTGGGGGAAAAACTGTTTTTT. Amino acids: CASTKSASLGEKLFF.

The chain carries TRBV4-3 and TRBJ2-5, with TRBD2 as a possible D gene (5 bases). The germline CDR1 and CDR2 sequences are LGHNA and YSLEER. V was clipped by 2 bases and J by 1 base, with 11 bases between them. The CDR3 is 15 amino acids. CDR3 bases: TGCGCCAGCAGCCAAAATGGGGAGCCCCAAGAGACCCAGTACTTC. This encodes CASSQNGEPQETQYF.

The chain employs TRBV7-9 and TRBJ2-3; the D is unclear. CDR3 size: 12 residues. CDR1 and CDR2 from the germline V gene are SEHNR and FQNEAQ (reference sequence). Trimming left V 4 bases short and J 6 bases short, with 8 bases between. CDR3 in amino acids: CASSSITDTQYF. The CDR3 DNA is TGTGCCAGCAGCTCAATCACGGATACGCAGTATTTT.

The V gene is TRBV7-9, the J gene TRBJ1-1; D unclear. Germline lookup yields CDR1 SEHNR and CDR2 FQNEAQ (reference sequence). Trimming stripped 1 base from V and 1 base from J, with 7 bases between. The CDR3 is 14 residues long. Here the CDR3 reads CASSLVGRNTEAFF. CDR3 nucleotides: TGTGCCAGCAGCTTAGTCGGACGGAACACTGAAGCTTTCTTT.

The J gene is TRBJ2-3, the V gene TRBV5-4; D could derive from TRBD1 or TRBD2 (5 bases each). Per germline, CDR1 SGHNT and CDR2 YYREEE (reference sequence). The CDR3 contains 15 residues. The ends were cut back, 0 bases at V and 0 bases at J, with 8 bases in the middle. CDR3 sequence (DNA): TGTGCCAGCAGCTTGGGGGACCCAAGCACAGATACGCAGTATTTT. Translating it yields CASSLGDPSTDTQYF.

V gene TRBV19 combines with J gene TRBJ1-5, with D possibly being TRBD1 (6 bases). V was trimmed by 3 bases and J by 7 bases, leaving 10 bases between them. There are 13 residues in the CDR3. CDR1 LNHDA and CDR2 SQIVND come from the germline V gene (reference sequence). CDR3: CASSMTTGQPQHF. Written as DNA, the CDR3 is TGTGCCAGTAGTATGACGACAGGACAGCCCCAGCATTTT.

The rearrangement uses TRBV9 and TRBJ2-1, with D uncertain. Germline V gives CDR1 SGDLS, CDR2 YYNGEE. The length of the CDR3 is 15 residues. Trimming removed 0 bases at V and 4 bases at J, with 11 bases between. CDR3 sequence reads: CASSVEVIPYNEQFF. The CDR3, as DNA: TGTGCCAGCAGCGTAGAAGTGATTCCTTACAATGAGCAGTTCTTC.